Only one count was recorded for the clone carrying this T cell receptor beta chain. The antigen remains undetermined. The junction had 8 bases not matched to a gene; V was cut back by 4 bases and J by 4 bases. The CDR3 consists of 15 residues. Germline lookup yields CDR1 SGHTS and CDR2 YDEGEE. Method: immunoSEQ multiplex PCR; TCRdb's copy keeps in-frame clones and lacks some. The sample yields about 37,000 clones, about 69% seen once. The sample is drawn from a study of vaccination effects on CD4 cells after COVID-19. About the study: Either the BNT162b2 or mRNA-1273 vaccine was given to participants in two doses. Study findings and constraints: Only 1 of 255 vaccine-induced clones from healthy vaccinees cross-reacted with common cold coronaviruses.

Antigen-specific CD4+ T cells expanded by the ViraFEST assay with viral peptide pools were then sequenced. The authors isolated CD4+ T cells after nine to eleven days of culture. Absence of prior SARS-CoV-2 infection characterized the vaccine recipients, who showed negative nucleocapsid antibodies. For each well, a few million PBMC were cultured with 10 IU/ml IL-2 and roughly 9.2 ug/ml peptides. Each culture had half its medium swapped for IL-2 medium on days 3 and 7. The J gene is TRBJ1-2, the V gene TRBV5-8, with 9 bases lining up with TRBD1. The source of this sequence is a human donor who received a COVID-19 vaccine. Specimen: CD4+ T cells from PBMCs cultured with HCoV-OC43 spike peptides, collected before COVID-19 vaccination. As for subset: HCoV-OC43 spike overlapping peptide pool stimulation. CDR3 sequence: CASSPSTGGLYGYTF. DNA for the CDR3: TGTGCCAGCAGCCCGTCGACAGGGGGACTCTATGGCTACACCTTC. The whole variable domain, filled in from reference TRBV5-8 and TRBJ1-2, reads EAGVTQSPTHLIKTRGQQATLRCSPISGHTSVYWYQQALGLGLQFLLWYDEGEERNRGNFPPRFSGRQFPNYSSELNVNALELEDSALYLCASSPSTGGLYGYTFGSGTRLTVV.